This passage covers 19 T cell receptor beta chains from one sample sequenced in a study of blood T cells in healthy people across ages (dated by TCRdb to 2013 to 2016). The library was made by 5' RACE. Sequencing relied on an Illumina HiSeq 2500. A second PCR of about 7 to 12 cycles was performed with a sample-barcoded 5' primer and a J-beta primer mix. TCRdb reprocessed the public reads (quality trimming at Q25 with fastp, clone calling with MiXCR) and kept in-frame beta chains. Every distinct CDR3 protein forms one entry, paired with its most common genes and DNA. This sample holds about 930,000 distinct CDR3 sequences; 25% to 35% were observed only once. Roughly a tenth of the sample is held by the ten biggest clonotypes. This same sample was also taken into another study, of T cells of mothers and their children.

Specimen: blood. The receptor set was obtained from a woman in her 40s in good health.

This clonotype was counted a few times. One end of the junction does not line up with germline, which may come from a read error. This rearrangement joins TRBV7-7 to TRBJ2-2; TRBD2 matches at 10 bases. This CDR3 is built from 16 residues. The germline gives CDR1 SSHAT, CDR2 FNYEAQ (reference sequence). The CDR3 DNA reads TGTGCTAGCAGCCCTAGCGGGGGCCTGAACACCGGGGAGCTGTTTTTT. Amino acids: CASSPSGGLNTGELFF.

This clonotype was seen only a few times. J is TRBJ1-1 and V is TRBV6-2 or TRBV6-3, with 9 bases matching TRBD1. Germline CDR1 is MNHEY and CDR2 is SVGEGT. The V gene end was trimmed by 8 bases and the J gene end by 0 bases; junction bases not matched to a gene: 13. The CDR3 has 17 residues. The CDR3 sequence: CASVLQGASAMNTEAFF. The CDR3 DNA reads as TGTGCCAGCGTATTACAGGGGGCCTCTGCCATGAACACTGAAGCTTTCTTT.

Only a few counts were recorded for this clonotype. The chain is built from TRBV7-2 and TRBJ2-4; D may match TRBD1 or TRBD2 (5 bases each). The last part of the DNA fits TRBJ2-7 better; the J call may be wrong. This CDR3 is 14 amino acids long. CDR1 is SGHTA and CDR2 is FQGNSA in the germline V gene. CDR3 in amino acids: CASSLNGATYEQYF. CDR3 DNA: TGTGCCAGCAGCTTAAACGGGGCGACATACGAGCAGTACTTC.

Remarks on this clonotype: At one end, the junction sequence differs from germline, possibly due to a read error. V is TRBV7-8 and J is TRBJ1-1, with D tentatively TRBD1 (5 bases). Per the germline V gene, CDR1 is SGHVS and CDR2 is FQNEAQ. The CDR3 covers 17 residues. CDR3 region: CASSSRDLLAQNTKAFF. The CDR3 nucleotides are TGTGCCAGCAGCTCACGGGACCTCCTGGCGCAGAACACTAAAGCTTTCTTT.

CDR3 in amino acids: CASSLGSTDQETQYF. The CDR3 DNA is TGTGCCAGCAGCTTAGGATCCACGGATCAAGAGACCCAGTACTTC. The chain is built from TRBV11-3 and TRBJ2-5; D uncertain. This CDR3 comprises 15 residues. In germline, CDR1 is SGHNT, CDR2 YENEEA. The V and J ends lost 1 base and 2 bases respectively, with 11 bases between them.

In this sample, this clonotype turned up many times. This rearrangement joins TRBV6-5 to TRBJ2-7; 7 positions agree with TRBD1. This CDR3 is 14 amino acids long. Trimming cost V 2 bases and J 1 base; bases outside gene matches: 2. From germline, CDR1 is MNHEY and CDR2 SVGAGI. The CDR3 bases are TGTGCCAGCAGTTACCAGACAGGGTCCTACGAGCAGTACTTC. The encoded protein is CASSYQTGSYEQYF.

Comment on this clonotype: The junction does not match germline at one end; this may be a read error. The CDR3 nucleotides read TGTGCCAGCAGGGAGACAGGGACGGAGGTCTATGGTTACAACTTC. It yields the protein CASRETGTEVYGYNF. The chain links TRBV6-5 to TRBJ1-2; TRBD1 matches 7 bases. CDR3 length: 15 amino acids. Germline values: CDR1 MNHEY, CDR2 SVGAGI.

On this clonotype: A much larger clone lies one base from this, so it may be a read error. The chain combines TRBV29-1 with TRBJ2-5, with TRBD1 identical over 7 bases. Germline trimming cut 3 bases from V and 4 bases from J; bases unmatched to any gene: 5. Germline V gives CDR1 SQVTM, CDR2 ANQGSEA. The CDR3 has 13 residues. CDR3 sequence reads: CSVEDRIGETQYF. In DNA form, the CDR3 reads TGCAGCGTTGAGGACAGGATAGGAGAGACCCAGTACTTC.

This clonotype was detected many times. V gene TRBV5-1 combines with J gene TRBJ1-4; no clear D. CDR1 is SGHRS and CDR2 is YFSETQ in the germline V gene. The CDR3 loop spans 16 amino acids. V lost 4 bases to trimming and J lost 0 bases, with 13 bases between them. The CDR3 DNA is TGCGCCAGCAGCGCCGCAGCAGGTCCAACTAATGAAAAACTGTTTTTT. Translated: CASSAAAGPTNEKLFF.

The J gene is TRBJ2-5, the V gene TRBV19, with a tentative D call TRBD1 (6 bases). The V and J ends lost 6 bases and 2 bases respectively, with 10 bases between them. Germline values: CDR1 LNHDA, CDR2 SQIVND (reference sequence). The CDR3 loop spans 13 amino acids. CDR3 region: CASRNDRQETQYF. The CDR3 nucleotides read TGTGCCAGTAGGAATGACAGGCAAGAGACCCAGTACTTC.

The chain links TRBV5-1 to TRBJ2-2; D may match TRBD1 or TRBD2 (6 bases each). V lost 4 bases, J lost 7 bases, and 14 bases lay in between. The CDR3 extends over 14 amino acids. Germline V gene data show CDR1 as SGHRS and CDR2 as YFSETQ. CDR3 region: CASSRGGQDGELFF. Here the CDR3 DNA reads TGCGCCAGCAGCCGTGGGGGGCAGGACGGGGAGCTGTTTTTT.

This clonotype was counted between two and nine times. The chain carries TRBV10-3 and TRBJ1-1; TRBD1 aligns across 11 bases. Germline V lookup: CDR1 ENHRY, CDR2 SYGVKD. V lost 4 bases, J lost 11 bases, and 3 bases stayed unmatched. This CDR3 region has 12 residues. Written as DNA, the CDR3 is TGTGCCATCAGTGGGGGACAGGGGGACGCTTTCTTT. It is translated as CAISGGQGDAFF.

This clonotype was observed a few times. V and J are TRBV3-1 and TRBJ2-7; D perhaps matches TRBD1 (5 bases). CDR1 and CDR2 from the germline V gene are LGHDT and YNNKEL (reference sequence). The CDR3 extends over 16 amino acids. Trimming took off 1 base at V and 5 bases at J, with 18 bases between the two ends. For the CDR3, the DNA is TGTGCCAGCAGCCAAGGGGGCAGGTCCCTTACCCACGAGCAGTACTTC. Its translation: CASSQGGRSLTHEQYF.

This clonotype was found many times. V gene TRBV6-5 combines with J gene TRBJ2-7; TRBD1 is a possible D gene (5 bases). Germline CDR1 is MNHEY and CDR2 is SVGAGI. The CDR3 spans 11 residues. With 5 bases removed from V and 6 bases from J, the gap between germline ends came to 8 bases. CDR3 in amino acids: CASSPGFEQYF. The CDR3 nucleotides are TGTGCCAGCAGTCCAGGGTTCGAGCAGTACTTC.

In its sample, this clonotype was seen many times. The V call is TRBV7-2, the J call TRBJ1-1; possibly TRBD1 for D (5 bases). The CDR3 spans 14 residues. From germline, CDR1 is SGHTA and CDR2 FQGNSA. The V and J ends lost 4 bases and 4 bases respectively, with 13 bases between them. The CDR3 region is CASSSQARGTEAFF. The CDR3 coding sequence is TGTGCCAGCAGCTCACAGGCAAGGGGCACTGAAGCTTTCTTT.

Concerning this clonotype: A much larger clone differs by one base, so this may be a read error. The chain combines TRBV6-5 with TRBJ2-3; TRBD1 is a possible D gene (5 bases). The CDR3 contains 13 residues. Germline loops: CDR1 MNHEY, CDR2 SVGAGI. The DNA of the CDR3 is TGTGCCAGCAGTGCCAGGGTGACAGATGCGCAGTATTTT. This translates into CASSARVTDAQYF.

Details on this clonotype: Being one base from a much bigger clone, this may be a read error. The chain employs TRBV7-2 and TRBJ2-1; TRBD2 agrees at 7 bases. The J call could be wrong; TRBJ2-7 is a better fit for the DNA end. Germline V lookup: CDR1 SGHTA, CDR2 FQGNSA. This CDR3 spans 16 amino acids. CDR3 nucleotides: TGTGCCAGCACCACTTGGAGCGGGGTCTCCTACAATGAGCAGTACTTC. Its translation: CASTTWSGVSYNEQYF.

This clonotype was picked up a small number of times. This may come from a read error, since a much larger clone is one base off. The V gene is TRBV12-3 or TRBV12-4, the J gene TRBJ2-7, with D perhaps TRBD1 (5 bases). There are 13 residues in the CDR3. V lost 6 bases and J 3 bases, leaving 12 bases between the germline ends. The CDR3 here is CASRPPTDYEQYF. The CDR3 region has the DNA TGTGCCAGCAGGCCGCCGACAGACTACGAGCAGTACTTC.

The genes are TRBV2 and TRBJ2-1, with a weak D call TRBD1 (6 bases). The CDR3 has 13 amino acids. Trimming left V 6 bases short and J 6 bases short, with 12 bases between. The germline CDR1 and CDR2 sequences are SNHLY and FYNNEI. The CDR3 protein is CASSQGPLNEQFF. The CDR3 bases are TGTGCCAGCAGCCAGGGGCCACTCAATGAGCAGTTCTTC. Based on the CDR3 plus reference TRBV2 and TRBJ2-1, the full variable domain is EPEVTQTPSHQVTQMGQEVILRCVPISNHLYFYWYRQILGQKVEFLVSFYNNEISEKSEIFDDQFSVERPDGSNFTLKIRSTKLEDSAMYFCASSQGPLNEQFFGPGTRLTVL.